What follows is one TCR beta chain and its context. Germline V gene data show CDR1 as SGHTA and CDR2 as FQGNSA. The V gene lost 0 bases and the J gene lost 4 bases, with 7 bases spanning the gap. The CDR3 contains 14 residues. This specimen comes from a study of shared clonotypes between healthy human individuals. Clones were sequenced by immunoSEQ multiplex PCR, and TCRdb holds only the in-frame ones, with some missing. The sample contains 1.6 million or so clones, roughly 95% of which appear only once. The TCR sequence derives from a man aged 25 to 40 in good health. The sequencing sample was made of naive CD4+ T cells sorted from blood. Subset denoted: CD45RA+ positively selected. The genes are TRBV7-2 and TRBJ2-1; D not resolved. Here the CDR3 reads CASSLAAAYNEQFF. DNA for the CDR3: TGTGCCAGCAGCTTAGCGGCAGCTTACAATGAGCAGTTCTTC.